This TCR beta chain stems from a study of Ad26.COV2.S vaccination and SARS-CoV-2 variants. Study-wide context: Vaccine-arm donor from the placebo-controlled COV1001 Ad26.COV2.S trial. Ad26.COV2.S, an intramuscular injection, was given once or twice 56 days apart.

Sequencing was performed with immunoSEQ multiplex PCR; in TCRdb, only in-frame clones are kept and a portion is missing. The data contain about 390,000 clones, 80% to 90% of them singletons. The germline CDR1 and CDR2 sequences are SGHVS and FQNEAQ. V dropped 5 bases and J dropped 0 bases, with 12 bases sitting between them. The CDR3 has 15 residues. Treatment reported: roughly 18 received Ad26.COV2.S at low or high dose, single or two shots; five or six received placebo; per-sample allocation not given. Sampling happened 63 days after the first vaccine or placebo injection. Study results and limitations: Total T cell responses were possibly underestimated by TCR breadth and depth analyses. Measurement of non-spike TCR breadth gave similar results in vaccine and placebo recipients.

Of note for this clone: Its antigen is currently unknown.

The source was peripheral blood, collected in a trial of Ad26.COV2.S vaccine versus placebo. The receptor's source is a person between 18 and 65 years old who received the Ad26.COV2.S COVID-19 vaccine or a placebo. This rearrangement joins TRBV7-8 to TRBJ2-3; no definite D call. As DNA, the CDR3 is TGTGCCAGCAGCGGTCAAGAAGCTAGCACAGATACGCAGTATTTT. It is translated as CASSGQEASTDTQYF.